What follows are 27 T cell receptor beta chains derived from one specimen sequenced in a study of shared clonotypes between healthy human individuals. Here immunoSEQ multiplex PCR was the method, and the copy in TCRdb shows in-frame clones only, minus some. The sample consists of 450,000 to 500,000 clones, over 70% of them appearing once. Specimen: PBMCs. The receptor source for this set is a woman between 40 and 55 years old in good health. Some clones in this sample may be carry-over from other donors' samples.

This clone was recorded once. With a far larger clone one base away, a read error is the likely cause. Other DNA sequences in this sample translate to the same CDR3. This rearrangement joins TRBV18 to TRBJ1-1; tentatively, D is TRBD1 (5 bases). Germline-derived CDR1 and CDR2 are KGHSH and LQKENI. The CDR3 sequence is 15 residues long. As DNA, the CDR3 is TGTGCAAGCTCACAGATACAGGACCCGAACACTGAAGCTTTCTTT. Its translation: CASSQIQDPNTEAFF.

The table lists this clone with a few counts. The genes are TRBV30 and TRBJ1-3, with D tentatively TRBD1 (5 bases). Germline assignment: CDR1 GTSNPN and CDR2 SVGIG (reference sequence). V was trimmed by 1 base and J by 0 bases, leaving 10 bases between them. The CDR3 extends over 15 amino acids. As DNA, the CDR3 is TGTGCCTGGAGTGGGAAGGACACCTCTGGAAACACCATATATTTT. Translated: CAWSGKDTSGNTIYF.

CDR3 loop: CASSQEWTDNQPQHF. The DNA of the CDR3 is TGCGCCAGCAGCCAAGAATGGACAGACAATCAGCCCCAGCATTTT. V gene TRBV4-1 combines with J gene TRBJ1-5, with D possibly matching TRBD1 (6 bases). The CDR3 runs to 15 residues. Germline values: CDR1 MGHRA, CDR2 YSYEKL. Trimming stripped 0 bases from V and 3 bases from J, with 9 bases between.

CDR3 DNA sequence: TGTGCCAGCAGTTTAACAGGGCGGAGAGGTGAAAAACTGTTTTTT. This encodes CASSLTGRRGEKLFF. This sequence joins TRBV27 and TRBJ1-4, with D maybe TRBD1 (6 bases). This CDR3 has 15 residues. V was trimmed by 2 bases and J by 7 bases, leaving 14 bases between them. Germline loops: CDR1 MNHEY, CDR2 SMNVEV (reference sequence).

This sequence joins TRBV18 and TRBJ1-5, with unresolved D. Germline loops: CDR1 KGHSH, CDR2 LQKENI. Trimming took 5 bases from V and 6 from J, leaving 17 bases between them. The CDR3 sequence is 15 residues long. CDR3 nucleotide sequence: TGTGCCAGCTCATCTGAGAAGGGCCGGGGTCAGCCCCAGCATTTT. This translates into CASSSEKGRGQPQHF.

This clone was counted once. CDR3 nucleotides: TGCGCCAGCAGCTTGGCAGGGGGTGAGGACGAGCAGTACTTC. It yields the protein CASSLAGGEDEQYF. The gene calls are TRBV5-1 and TRBJ2-5, with TRBD1 identical over 7 bases. The end of the DNA aligns better with TRBJ2-7, so the J call may be wrong. The CDR3 contains 14 residues. Germline CDR1 is SGHRS and CDR2 is YFSETQ.

Only one count was recorded for this clone. This sample also contains other DNA sequences that code for the same CDR3. The chain recombines TRBV2 with TRBJ1-1; 11 bases fit TRBD1. This CDR3 is 14 amino acids long. The V gene's germline CDR1 is SNHLY and CDR2 FYNNEI. The ends lost 6 bases at V and 5 bases at J; junction bases unmatched: 5. CDR3 residues: CASRDRGLNTEAFF. The CDR3 DNA follows: TGTGCCAGCAGGGACAGGGGGCTAAATACTGAAGCTTTCTTT.

The chain recombines TRBV5-1 with TRBJ1-5; possibly TRBD1 for D (5 bases). The germline V gene encodes CDR1 SGHRS and CDR2 YFSETQ. V gave up 1 base and J gave up 7 bases, with 9 bases separating them. CDR3 length equals 13 residues. The CDR3: CASSLYRDQPQHF. CDR3 coding DNA: TGCGCCAGCAGCTTGTACCGGGACCAGCCCCAGCATTTT.

This rearrangement joins TRBV2 to TRBJ2-6, with D unclear. Germline V gives CDR1 SNHLY, CDR2 FYNNEI. Between the trimmed V and J ends, which lost 6 bases and 2 bases, there was a span of 5 bases. The CDR3 sequence is 13 residues long. Written as DNA, the CDR3 is TGTGCCAGCAGAAGGGCTGGGGCCAACGTCCTGACTTTC. This sequence encodes CASRRAGANVLTF.

The V and J genes are TRBV5-1 and TRBJ2-7; the match to TRBD1 covers 9 bases. With 5 bases clipped from V and 5 bases from J, the junction kept 8 bases outside the gene matches. This CDR3 has 14 amino acids. Germline CDR1 reads SGHRS; CDR2 reads YFSETQ. The CDR3 DNA follows: TGCGCCAGCAGTTTCGGGACAGGGTTGGACGAGCAGTACTTC. It codes for CASSFGTGLDEQYF. Full variable domain (outside the CDR3, taken from reference TRBV5-1 and TRBJ2-7): KAGVTQTPRYLIKTRGQQVTLSCSPISGHRSVSWYQQTPGQGLQFLFEYFSETQRNKGNFPGRFSGRQFSNSRSEMNVSTLELGDSALYLCASSFGTGLDEQYFGPGTRLTVT.

Of note for this clone: The sample contains more than one DNA sequence encoding this CDR3. The chain joins TRBV6-1 to TRBJ1-5, with a tentative D call TRBD1 (6 bases). Germline-derived CDR1 and CDR2 are MNHNS and SASEGT. The CDR3 has 13 residues. V dropped 8 bases and J dropped 3 bases, with 11 bases sitting between them. This CDR3 reads CASSQGSNQPQHF. For the CDR3, the DNA is TGTGCCAGCTCCCAGGGGTCCAATCAGCCCCAGCATTTT.

The V and J genes are TRBV5-1 and TRBJ2-7; possibly TRBD1 or TRBD2 for D (5 bases each). V was trimmed by 0 bases and J by 4 bases, leaving 11 bases between them. Germline loops: CDR1 SGHRS, CDR2 YFSETQ. The CDR3 spans 14 residues. As DNA, the CDR3 is TGCGCCAGCAGCTTGGTAGAGGGGCGATACGAGCAGTACTTC. This sequence encodes CASSLVEGRYEQYF.

The chain carries TRBV7-8 and TRBJ2-2, with 8 nucleotides matching TRBD2. The CDR3 is 14 residues long. Per the germline V gene, CDR1 is SGHVS and CDR2 is FQNEAQ. After removal of 9 bases from V and 6 bases from J, the junction contained 9 bases not matched to a gene. The CDR3 DNA reads as TGTGCCAGTACGAGCGGGAGTTTAGCCGGGGAGCTGTTTTTT. Its protein product is CASTSGSLAGELFF.

Regarding this clone: With only one base between it and a far larger clone, this is likely a read error. The chain combines TRBV7-2 with TRBJ1-1; a possible D gene is TRBD1 (6 bases). This CDR3 has 13 residues. Germline CDR1 and CDR2: SGHTA and FQGNSA. V lost 4 bases to trimming and J lost 7 bases, with 13 bases between them. CDR3 amino acids: CASSSIGGGEAFF. The CDR3 DNA is TGTGCCAGCAGCTCCATCGGGGGCGGTGAAGCTTTCTTT.

This chain links TRBV5-4 with TRBJ1-3, with D tentatively TRBD1 (5 bases). V lost 1 base, J lost 4 bases, and 12 bases lay in between. The CDR3 extends over 15 amino acids. Per the germline V gene, CDR1 is SGHNT and CDR2 is YYREEE (reference sequence). As DNA, the CDR3 is TGTGCCAGCAGCTTGAGTGGCCGGGGGGGAAACACCATATATTTT. Its translation: CASSLSGRGGNTIYF. The variable domain in full, with the rest retrieved from reference TRBV5-4 and TRBJ1-3, is ETGVTQSPTHLIKTRGQQVTLRCSSQSGHNTVSWYQQALGQGPQFIFQYYREEENGRGNFPPRFSGLQFPNYSSELNVNALELDDSALYLCASSLSGRGGNTIYFGEGSWLTVV.

In its sample, this clone was seen many times. The same CDR3 arises from other DNA sequences in this sample as well. J is TRBJ1-1 and V is TRBV15; no firm D call. Germline loops: CDR1 LNHNV, CDR2 YYDKDF (reference sequence). Between the trimmed V and J ends, which lost 1 base and 4 bases, there was a span of 7 bases. CDR3 size: 13 residues. This CDR3 reads CATSRGGGTEAFF. The DNA of the CDR3 is TGTGCCACCAGCAGAGGGGGAGGCACTGAAGCTTTCTTT.

V and J are TRBV13 and TRBJ1-3; the match to TRBD1 covers 9 bases. This CDR3 comprises 17 residues. In germline, CDR1 is PRHDT, CDR2 FYEKMQ (reference sequence). V shed 5 bases and J 1 base; nucleotides not matched to a gene: 9. DNA for the CDR3: TGTGCCAGCAGCACTAGCCCCGGGACAGGGTCTGGAAACACCATATATTTT. This codes for CASSTSPGTGSGNTIYF.

The chain uses TRBV28 and TRBJ2-4; D gene ambiguous. Germline V CDR1 and CDR2: MDHEN, SYDVKM. Trimming left V 8 bases short and J 3 bases short, with 17 bases between. The CDR3 extends over 15 amino acids. The CDR3 region has the DNA TGTGCCAGCGCACTTGGCGGATCAGTCAAAAACATTCAGTACTTC. This codes for CASALGGSVKNIQYF.

About this clone: The sample contains more than one DNA sequence encoding this CDR3. This rearrangement joins TRBV19 to TRBJ2-7; D not certain. The CDR3 length is 14 residues. Germline CDR1 reads LNHDA; CDR2 reads SQIVND (reference sequence). V lost 1 base and J 4 bases, leaving 11 bases between the germline ends. CDR3 residues: CASSIAGPSYEQYF. As DNA, the CDR3 is TGTGCCAGTAGTATAGCCGGGCCATCGTACGAGCAGTACTTC.

This clone was seen a single time. The chain uses TRBV28 and TRBJ1-5; no clear D. Trimming removed 7 bases from V and 6 bases from J, with 16 bases in between. This CDR3 contains 14 residues. The germline V gene has CDR1 MDHEN and CDR2 SYDVKM. The CDR3 DNA is TGTGCCAGCATACGTAGCAGGTGGGGTCAGCCCCAGCATTTT. Translation gives CASIRSRWGQPQHF.

Note on this clone: A far larger clone is a single base away, which makes a read error likely. The chain links TRBV15 to TRBJ2-5; either TRBD1 or TRBD2 may fit D (5 bases each). This CDR3 is 15 amino acids long. V dropped 3 bases and J dropped 5 bases, with 16 bases sitting between them. Germline loops: CDR1 LNHNV, CDR2 YYDKDF (reference sequence). CDR3 loop: CATSSDTGAKETQYF. CDR3 nucleotide sequence: TGTGCCACCAGCAGTGATACCGGGGCAAAGGAGACCCAGTACTTC.

This clone was observed many times. Other DNA sequences in the sample encode the same CDR3. The chain has TRBV5-6 and TRBJ1-5, with D unresolved. The ends were cut back, 0 bases at V and 7 bases at J, with 11 bases in the middle. Germline CDR1 is SGHDT and CDR2 is YYEEEE. The CDR3 consists of 14 residues. CDR3 residues: CASSLGPGEQPQHF. As DNA, the CDR3 is TGTGCCAGCAGCTTGGGGCCGGGAGAACAGCCCCAGCATTTT. The full variable domain, in which reference TRBV5-6 and TRBJ1-5 provide the parts outside the CDR3, is DAGVTQSPTHLIKTRGQQVTLRCSPKSGHDTVSWYQQALGQGPQFIFQYYEEEERQRGNFPDRFSGHQFPNYSSELNVNALLLGDSALYLCASSLGPGEQPQHFGDGTRLSIL.

The gene calls are TRBV27 and TRBJ1-1; 9 nucleotides line up with TRBD1. J lost 1 base, V lost 4 bases, and 1 base had no gene match. The CDR3 is made up of 14 amino acids. Germline assignment: CDR1 MNHEY and CDR2 SMNVEV (reference sequence). The CDR3 DNA reads TGTGCCAGCAGTTACAGGGGGCAGAACACTGAAGCTTTCTTT. This sequence encodes CASSYRGQNTEAFF.

This chain joins TRBV7-2 and TRBJ2-2, with 7 bases identical to TRBD2. CDR3 length equals 15 residues. Germline assignment: CDR1 SGHTA and CDR2 FQGNSA. V shed 5 bases and J 4 bases; nucleotides not matched to a gene: 7. This chain's CDR3 is CASSGGSGGTGELFF. The CDR3 nucleotides are TGTGCCAGCAGCGGCGGGAGTGGTGGCACCGGGGAGCTGTTTTTT.

This clone was seen once. The rearrangement joins TRBV23-1 to TRBJ1-5; TRBD1 might be the D (6 bases). TRBV23-1 is an ORF, with its function uncertain. The CDR3 has 14 residues. Trimming took off 11 bases at V and 7 bases at J, with 21 bases between the two ends. This chain's CDR3 is CASEGGYRVQPQHF. CDR3 sequence (DNA): TGCGCCTCTGAGGGGGGGTACCGCGTCCAGCCCCAGCATTTT.

The gene calls are TRBV5-1 and TRBJ2-1, with 13 bases matching TRBD2. V was pared by 0 bases and J by 9 bases, with 6 bases of the junction left unmatched. Germline lookup yields CDR1 SGHRS and CDR2 YFSETQ. The CDR3 covers 16 residues. The CDR3 region is CASSLGTSGRKSEQFF. CDR3 DNA sequence: TGCGCCAGCAGCTTGGGGACTAGCGGGAGAAAGAGTGAGCAGTTCTTC.

V gene TRBV2 combines with J gene TRBJ2-3; maybe TRBD2 (5 bases). Germline loops: CDR1 SNHLY, CDR2 FYNNEI. There are 13 residues in the CDR3. The V gene lost 8 bases and the J gene lost 2 bases, with 11 bases spanning the gap. CDR3 nucleotides: TGTGCCAGCGCCGGACTCAACACAGATACGCAGTATTTT. Its protein is CASAGLNTDTQYF.